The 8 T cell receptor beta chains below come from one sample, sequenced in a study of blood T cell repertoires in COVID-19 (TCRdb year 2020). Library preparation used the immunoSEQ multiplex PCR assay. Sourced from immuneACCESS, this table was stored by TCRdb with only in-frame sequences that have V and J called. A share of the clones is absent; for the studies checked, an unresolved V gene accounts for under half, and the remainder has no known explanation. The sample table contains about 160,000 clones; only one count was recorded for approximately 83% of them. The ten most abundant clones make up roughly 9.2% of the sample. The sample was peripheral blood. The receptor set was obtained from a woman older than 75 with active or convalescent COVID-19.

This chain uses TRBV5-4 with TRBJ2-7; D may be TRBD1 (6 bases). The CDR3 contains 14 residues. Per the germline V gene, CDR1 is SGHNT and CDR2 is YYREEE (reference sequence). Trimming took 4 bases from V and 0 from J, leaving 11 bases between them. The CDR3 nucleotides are TGTGCCAGCAGCAACCAGGGGACCTCCTACGAGCAGTACTTC. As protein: CASSNQGTSYEQYF.

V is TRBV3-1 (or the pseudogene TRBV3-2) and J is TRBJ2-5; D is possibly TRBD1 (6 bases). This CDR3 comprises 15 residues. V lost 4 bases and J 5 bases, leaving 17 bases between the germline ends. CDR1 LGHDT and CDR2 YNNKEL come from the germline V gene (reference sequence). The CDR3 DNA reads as TGTGCCAGCAGCCTCCGGACAGTAAGGGTCGAGACCCAGTACTTC. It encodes CASSLRTVRVETQYF.

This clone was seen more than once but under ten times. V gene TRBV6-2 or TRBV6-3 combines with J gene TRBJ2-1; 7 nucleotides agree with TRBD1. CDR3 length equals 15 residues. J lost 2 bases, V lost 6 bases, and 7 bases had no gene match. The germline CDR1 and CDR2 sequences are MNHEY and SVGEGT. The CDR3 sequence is CASSTTGVTYNEQFF. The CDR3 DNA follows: TGTGCCAGCAGCACCACAGGGGTAACCTACAATGAGCAGTTCTTC.

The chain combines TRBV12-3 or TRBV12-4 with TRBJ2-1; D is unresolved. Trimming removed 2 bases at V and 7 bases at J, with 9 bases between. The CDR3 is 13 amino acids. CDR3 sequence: CASSLTLRNEQFF. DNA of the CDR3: TGTGCCAGCAGTTTAACCCTCCGGAATGAGCAGTTCTTC.

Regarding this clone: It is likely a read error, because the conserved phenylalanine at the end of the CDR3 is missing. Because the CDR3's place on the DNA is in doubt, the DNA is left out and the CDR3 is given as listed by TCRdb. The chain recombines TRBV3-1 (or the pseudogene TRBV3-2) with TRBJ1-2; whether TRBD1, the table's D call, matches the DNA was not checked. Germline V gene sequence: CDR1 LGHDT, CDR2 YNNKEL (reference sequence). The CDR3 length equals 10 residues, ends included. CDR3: CASSRTVDKL.

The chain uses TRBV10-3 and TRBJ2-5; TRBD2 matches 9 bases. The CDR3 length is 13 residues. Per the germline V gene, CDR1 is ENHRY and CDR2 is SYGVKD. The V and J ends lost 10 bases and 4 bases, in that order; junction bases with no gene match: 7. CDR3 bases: TGTGCCACTTCAGCGGGGGGCGCAGAGACCCAGTACTTC. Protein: CATSAGGAETQYF.

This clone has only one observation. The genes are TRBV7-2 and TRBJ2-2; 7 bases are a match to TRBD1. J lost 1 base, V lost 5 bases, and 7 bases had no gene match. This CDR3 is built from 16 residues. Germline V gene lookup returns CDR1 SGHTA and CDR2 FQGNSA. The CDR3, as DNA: TGTGCCAGCAGCCTCCGACGGACAGGGAACACCGGGGAGCTGTTTTTT. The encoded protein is CASSLRRTGNTGELFF.

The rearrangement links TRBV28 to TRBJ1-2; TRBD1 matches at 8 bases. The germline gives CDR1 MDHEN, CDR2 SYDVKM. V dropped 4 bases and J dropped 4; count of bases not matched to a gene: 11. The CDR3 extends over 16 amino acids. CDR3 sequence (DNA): TGTGCCAGCAGTTCCCCGCGACAGGGGAAGGGCTATGGCTACACCTTC. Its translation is CASSSPRQGKGYGYTF.